This TCR beta chain stems from a study of T cell repertoires in cytomegalovirus infection. This clonotype appeared a few times. As yet, its antigen is unknown. Each CDR3 protein is one row after TCRdb ran MiXCR on the reads. The table has around 100,000 distinct CDR3 sequences, around a tenth seen once. V lost 6 bases and J 5 bases, leaving 20 bases between the germline ends. CDR1 and CDR2 from the germline V gene are MDHEN and SYDVKM. This CDR3 is 16 amino acids long. Material: PBMCs, sequenced either directly or after in vitro stimulation (not recorded which). V is TRBV28 and J is TRBJ2-1; D perhaps matches TRBD2 (6 bases). The clonotype was recovered from a human donor in good health (CMV status not recorded). Some clones in this sample may be carry-over from other donors' samples. CDR3 DNA sequence: TGTGCCAGCAGCCCCTTACTAGCTACCAGGCACAATGAGCAGTTCTTC. Protein product: CASSPLLATRHNEQFF.